These 27 T cell receptor beta chains originate from one sample sequenced in a study of blood T cell repertoires in COVID-19. This table comes from immunoSEQ multiplex PCR, and its TCRdb copy is limited to in-frame clones, with some not included. The sample shows 95,000 to 150,000 clones, around nine tenths of them seen only once. Sequences were obtained from peripheral blood. The receptors shown here come from an elderly woman with acute or convalescent COVID-19.

This clone showed up just a few times. The chain combines TRBV28 with TRBJ2-5; 7 nucleotides agree with TRBD2. The CDR3 extends over 12 amino acids. With 2 bases clipped from V and 9 bases from J, the junction kept 3 bases outside the gene matches. Germline CDR1 reads MDHEN; CDR2 reads SYDVKM. The CDR3 nucleotides read TGTGCCAGCAGTTTACAACTAGCGCCCCAGTACTTC. It codes for CASSLQLAPQYF.

CDR3 DNA sequence: TGTGCCAGCAGCTGGGACAGCCAAGAGACCCAGTACTTC. Protein product: CASSWDSQETQYF. The chain recombines TRBV5-4 with TRBJ2-5; 7 bases map to TRBD1. V lost 3 bases, J lost 1 base, and 0 bases stayed unmatched. The germline V gene encodes CDR1 SGHNT and CDR2 YYREEE (reference sequence). The CDR3 runs 13 residues.

CDR3 coding DNA: TGTGCCAGCAGTTACCACCGGGACAGCAGGACAGATACGCAGTATTTT. As protein: CASSYHRDSRTDTQYF. The rearrangement links TRBV6-6 to TRBJ2-3; 7 bases are a match to TRBD1. V lost 2 bases, J lost 3 bases, and 8 bases stayed unmatched. From germline, CDR1 is MNHNY and CDR2 SVGAGI (reference sequence). CDR3 length equals 16 residues.

This clone was detected once. V and J are TRBV28 and TRBJ1-5; D unresolved. The CDR3 covers 15 residues. With 6 bases removed from V and 5 bases from J, the gap between germline ends came to 17 bases. Per germline, CDR1 MDHEN and CDR2 SYDVKM. CDR3 sequence reads: CASSVGGTGDQPQHF. The CDR3 DNA sequence: TGTGCCAGCAGCGTAGGAGGTACCGGGGATCAGCCCCAGCATTTT.

The chain uses TRBV4-1 and TRBJ2-3; 15 bases map to TRBD2. This CDR3 spans 19 amino acids. With V trimmed by 4 bases and J by 2 bases, 10 bases remained unmatched. Germline CDR1 is MGHRA and CDR2 is YSYEKL. The CDR3 coding sequence is TGCGCCAGCAGCCGGACTAGCGGGGGGGCCCCGCTCTCCACAGATACGCAGTATTTT. Translated: CASSRTSGGAPLSTDTQYF.

The chain recombines TRBV18 with TRBJ1-2; 8 bases match TRBD1. This CDR3 contains 15 residues. CDR1 is KGHSH and CDR2 is LQKENI in the germline V gene. Trimming took 1 base from V and 7 from J; bases not matched to a gene: 8. Here the CDR3 DNA reads TGTGCCAGCTCACCACGGGGACAGGTTTTCCGTGGCTACACCTTC. This sequence encodes CASSPRGQVFRGYTF.

This rearrangement joins TRBV6-1 to TRBJ2-4, with 7 nucleotides matching TRBD2. V shed 2 bases and J 8 bases; nucleotides not matched to a gene: 12. Per germline, CDR1 MNHNS and CDR2 SASEGT. The CDR3 loop spans 16 amino acids. The DNA of the CDR3 is TGTGCCAGCAGTGAATTCGCGGGAGTGGGGCGTGACATTCAGTACTTC. This translates into CASSEFAGVGRDIQYF.

The genes are TRBV7-8 and TRBJ1-6, with 7 positions matching TRBD1. Trimming cost V 1 base and J 14 bases; bases outside gene matches: 17. The germline V gene encodes CDR1 SGHVS and CDR2 FQNEAQ. There are 17 residues in the CDR3. The CDR3 nucleotides are TGTGCCAGCAGCTTAGTTGTCCTCACAGGGGCCCCATTGGCCCTCCACTTT. It codes for CASSLVVLTGAPLALHF.

The chain has TRBV6-5 and TRBJ2-5, with 9 bases aligning to TRBD1. There are 14 residues in the CDR3. CDR1 and CDR2 (germline): MNHEY, SVGAGI. V lost 4 bases and J lost 7; bases outside the gene matches: 7. The CDR3 DNA reads TGTGCCAGCAGTTTCAGGACAGGGGAAGGGACCCAGTACTTC. Encoded protein: CASSFRTGEGTQYF.

J is TRBJ2-7 and V is TRBV10-1; TRBD2 matches at 14 bases. Germline CDR1 is WNHNN and CDR2 is SYGVQD (reference sequence). The CDR3 has 14 residues. V lost 4 bases to trimming and J lost 5 bases; unmatched junction nucleotides: 1. The CDR3 DNA reads TGCGCCAGCAGTGGGGGACTAGCGGGAGACGAGCAGTACTTC. Encoded protein: CASSGGLAGDEQYF.

The rearrangement joins TRBV9 to TRBJ2-7; 11 bases are a match to TRBD2. Germline assignment: CDR1 SGDLS and CDR2 YYNGEE. After removal of 4 bases from V and 1 base from J, the junction contained 10 bases not matched to a gene. The length of the CDR3 is 17 residues. The CDR3 sequence: CASSPHPLAGESYEQYF. In nucleotides, the CDR3 is TGTGCCAGCAGCCCCCACCCACTAGCGGGAGAGTCCTACGAGCAGTACTTC.

This clone was picked up a small number of times. The rearrangement uses TRBV11-1 and TRBJ2-1; 12 bases align to TRBD2. The V gene's germline CDR1 is SGHAT and CDR2 FQDESV (reference sequence). The junction had 7 bases not matched to a gene; V was cut back by 5 bases and J by 8 bases. This CDR3 contains 15 residues. Here the CDR3 DNA reads TGTGCCAGCAGCGGTAGGACTAGCGGGATTTATGAGCAGTTCTTC. This translates into CASSGRTSGIYEQFF.

The chain employs TRBV3-1 (or the pseudogene TRBV3-2) and TRBJ1-2; unclear D gene. The CDR3 is made up of 13 amino acids. The V end was cut by 2 bases, the J end by 5 bases, with 9 bases between. Per the germline V gene, CDR1 is LGHDT and CDR2 is YNNKEL (reference sequence). The CDR3 DNA sequence: TGTGCCAGCAGCCAACGGGGTTATTATGGCTACACCTTC. It yields the protein CASSQRGYYGYTF.

The gene calls are TRBV28 and TRBJ2-7; 9 positions match TRBD2. This CDR3 is built from 18 residues. Trimming cost V 5 bases and J 0 bases; bases outside gene matches: 14. From germline, CDR1 is MDHEN and CDR2 SYDVKM. The CDR3 loop reads CASSPPLGSGSLSYEQYF. For the CDR3, the DNA is TGTGCCAGCAGTCCCCCCCTGGGTAGCGGGAGCCTCTCCTACGAGCAGTACTTC.

This clone was observed once. The chain joins TRBV3-1 (or the pseudogene TRBV3-2) to TRBJ1-6; TRBD1 might be the D (6 bases). The CDR3 has 14 residues. Germline V gene data show CDR1 as LGHDT and CDR2 as YNNKEL (reference sequence). V was shortened by 3 bases and J by 10 bases, with 13 bases between the two germline ends. The CDR3 loop is CASSQVRGDSPLHF. The DNA of the CDR3 is TGTGCCAGCAGCCAGGTCAGGGGAGACTCACCCCTCCACTTT.

CDR3 protein: CASSPDRARGYTF. CDR3 nucleotide sequence: TGTGCCAGCAGTCCTGACAGGGCTCGGGGCTACACCTTC. This rearrangement joins TRBV12-3 or TRBV12-4 to TRBJ1-2, with 7 bases that match TRBD1. V was pared by 5 bases and J by 8 bases, with 8 bases of the junction left unmatched. The CDR3 is 13 amino acids.

V gene TRBV6-2 or TRBV6-3 combines with J gene TRBJ1-3; D possibly corresponds to TRBD1 (6 bases). V lost 0 bases and J 0 bases, leaving 18 bases between the germline ends. Germline CDR1 and CDR2: MNHEY and SVGEGT. This CDR3 has 19 residues. The CDR3 loop reads CASSYSSRGLYTSGNTIYF. Written as DNA, the CDR3 is TGTGCCAGCAGTTACTCGAGCAGGGGATTATACACCTCTGGAAACACCATATATTTT.

V is TRBV28 and J is TRBJ2-1; 7 bases are a match to TRBD1. Germline CDR1 and CDR2: MDHEN and SYDVKM. The CDR3 sequence is 15 residues long. Losses at the gene ends were 4 bases for V and 10 bases for J; bases not matched to a gene: 13. The CDR3 sequence: CASSSPGQTAREQFF. CDR3 bases: TGTGCCAGCAGTTCCCCGGGACAGACGGCCCGCGAGCAGTTCTTC.

The table lists this clone with a count of one. The V and J genes are TRBV28 and TRBJ2-7; 9 bases are a match to TRBD2. Losses at the gene ends were 5 bases for V and 0 bases for J; bases not matched to a gene: 8. The CDR3 is 16 amino acids. Germline V gene data show CDR1 as MDHEN and CDR2 as SYDVKM. The CDR3 loop is CASSRATSGFSYEQYF. In DNA, the CDR3 is TGTGCCAGCAGTAGGGCCACTAGCGGGTTCTCCTACGAGCAGTACTTC.

V and J are TRBV11-2 and TRBJ2-5, with TRBD2 identical over 10 bases. Germline CDR1 is SGHAT and CDR2 is FQNNGV. Trimming removed 2 bases from V and 5 bases from J; junction bases left unmatched: 5. This CDR3 has 15 residues. The CDR3 protein is CASSLLAGDRETQYF. CDR3 bases: TGTGCCAGCAGCTTACTAGCGGGGGATCGGGAGACCCAGTACTTC.

The chain links TRBV5-4 to TRBJ2-7; 11 nucleotides match TRBD2. CDR3 length: 14 amino acids. The ends lost 2 bases at V and 3 bases at J; junction bases unmatched: 1. The germline CDR1 and CDR2 sequences are SGHNT and YYREEE (reference sequence). As DNA, the CDR3 is TGTGCCAGCAGCTTAACTAGCGGGAGCTACGAGCAGTACTTC. It yields the protein CASSLTSGSYEQYF.

This clone appeared once. The V and J genes are TRBV6-1 and TRBJ2-1; weak D call: TRBD2 (6 bases). CDR1 is MNHNS and CDR2 is SASEGT in the germline V gene. V was pared by 2 bases and J by 7 bases, with 18 bases between. This CDR3 has 16 residues. CDR3 amino acids: CASSEINVFRGNEQFF. The CDR3 bases are TGTGCCAGCAGTGAAATCAATGTATTTCGGGGGAATGAGCAGTTCTTC.

The gene calls are TRBV19 and TRBJ2-1, with D possibly TRBD1 on 5 matching bases. The CDR3 is made up of 17 amino acids. The ends were cut back, 2 bases at V and 7 bases at J, with 21 bases in the middle. From germline, CDR1 is LNHDA and CDR2 SQIVND (reference sequence). The CDR3 loop reads CASSILAGQVVLNEQFF. CDR3 in DNA: TGTGCCAGTAGTATATTAGCAGGGCAAGTTGTATTAAATGAGCAGTTCTTC. Supplemented by reference TRBV19 and TRBJ2-1, the full variable domain reads DGGITQSPKYLFRKEGQNVTLSCEQNLNHDAMYWYRQDPGQGLRLIYYSQIVNDFQKGDIAEGYSVSREKKESFPLTVTSAQKNPTAFYLCASSILAGQVVLNEQFFGPGTRLTVL.

In this sample, this clone turned up a few times. The sample holds other DNA sequences that translate to the same CDR3. This chain links TRBV19 with TRBJ1-5; no clear D. The CDR3 is made up of 12 amino acids. Between the trimmed V and J ends, which lost 3 bases and 3 bases, there was a span of 3 bases. CDR1 LNHDA and CDR2 SQIVND come from the germline V gene (reference sequence). CDR3 region: CASSINNQPQHF. The DNA of the CDR3 is TGTGCCAGTAGTATTAACAATCAGCCCCAGCATTTT.

The V gene is TRBV3-1 (or the pseudogene TRBV3-2), the J gene TRBJ2-1; a possible D gene is TRBD2 (5 bases). The CDR3 sequence is 10 residues long. V lost 9 bases and J 7 bases, leaving 7 bases between the germline ends. In germline, CDR1 is LGHDT, CDR2 YNNKEL (reference sequence). This CDR3 is CARGGNEQFF. In DNA form, the CDR3 reads TGTGCCAGGGGCGGGAATGAGCAGTTCTTC.

This chain connects TRBV5-1 to TRBJ2-1; 12 positions agree with TRBD2. The ends lost 0 bases at V and 4 bases at J; junction bases unmatched: 2. Germline CDR1 is SGHRS and CDR2 is YFSETQ. The CDR3 is 16 residues long. The CDR3 region is CASSLAGTSGYNEQFF. The CDR3 DNA reads as TGCGCCAGCAGCTTGGCCGGGACTAGCGGGTACAATGAGCAGTTCTTC.

The V call is TRBV18, the J call TRBJ1-1; possible D gene TRBD1, 5 bases. Trimming took 3 bases from V and 1 from J, leaving 9 bases between them. CDR1 is KGHSH, CDR2 LQKENI, per germline. The CDR3 has 14 amino acids. CDR3: CASSPITGNTEAFF. The DNA of the CDR3 is TGTGCCAGCTCACCTATCACAGGGAACACTGAAGCTTTCTTT.